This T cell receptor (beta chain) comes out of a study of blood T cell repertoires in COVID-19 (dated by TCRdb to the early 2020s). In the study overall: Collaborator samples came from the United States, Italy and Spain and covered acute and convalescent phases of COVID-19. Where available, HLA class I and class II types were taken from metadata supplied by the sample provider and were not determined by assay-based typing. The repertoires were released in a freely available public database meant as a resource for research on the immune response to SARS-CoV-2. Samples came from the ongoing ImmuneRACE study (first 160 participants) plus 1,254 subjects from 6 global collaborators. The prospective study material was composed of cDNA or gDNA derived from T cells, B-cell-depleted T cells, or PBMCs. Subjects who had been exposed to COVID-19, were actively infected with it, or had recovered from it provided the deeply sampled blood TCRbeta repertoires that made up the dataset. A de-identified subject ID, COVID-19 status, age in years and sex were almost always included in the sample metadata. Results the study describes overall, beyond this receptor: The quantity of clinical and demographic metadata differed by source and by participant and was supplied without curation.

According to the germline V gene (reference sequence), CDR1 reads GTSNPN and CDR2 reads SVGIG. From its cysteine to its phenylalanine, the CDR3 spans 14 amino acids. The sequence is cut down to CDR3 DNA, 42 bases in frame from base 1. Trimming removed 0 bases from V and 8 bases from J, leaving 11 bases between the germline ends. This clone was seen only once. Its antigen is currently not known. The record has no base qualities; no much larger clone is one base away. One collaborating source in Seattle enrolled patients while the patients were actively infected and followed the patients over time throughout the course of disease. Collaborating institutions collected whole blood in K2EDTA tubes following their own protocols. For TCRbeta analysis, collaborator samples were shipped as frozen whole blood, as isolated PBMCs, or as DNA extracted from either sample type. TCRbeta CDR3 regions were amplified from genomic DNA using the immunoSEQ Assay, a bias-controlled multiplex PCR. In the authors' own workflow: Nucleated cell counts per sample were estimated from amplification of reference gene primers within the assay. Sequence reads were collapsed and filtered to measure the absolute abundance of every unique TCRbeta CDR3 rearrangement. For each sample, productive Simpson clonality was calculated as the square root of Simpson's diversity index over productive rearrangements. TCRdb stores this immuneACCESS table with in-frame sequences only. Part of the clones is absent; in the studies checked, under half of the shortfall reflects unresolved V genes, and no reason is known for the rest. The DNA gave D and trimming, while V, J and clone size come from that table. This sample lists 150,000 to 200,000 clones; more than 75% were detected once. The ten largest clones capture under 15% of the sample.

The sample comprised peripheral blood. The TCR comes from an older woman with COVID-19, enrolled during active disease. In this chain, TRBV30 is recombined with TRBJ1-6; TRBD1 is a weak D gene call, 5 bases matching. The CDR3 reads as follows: CAWSVRQGDSPLHF. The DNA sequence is TGTGCCTGGAGTGTAAGGCAGGGTGATTCACCCCTCCACTTT. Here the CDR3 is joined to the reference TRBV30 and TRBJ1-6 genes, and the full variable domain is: SQTIHQWPATLVQPVGSPLSLECTVEGTSNPNLYWYRQAAGRGLQLLFYSVGIGQISSEVPQNLSASRPQDRQFILSSKKLLLSDSGFYLCAWSVRQGDSPLHFGNGTRLTVT.